This TCR beta chain was captured by sequencing in a study of STAT3 mutations in large granular lymphocyte leukemia. Study-level findings and limits: In T-cell large granular lymphocyte leukemia, about half of patients showed multiple immunodominant subclonotypes. Some patients had dominant TCR clones larger than their STAT3 mutant burden. A small but highly pathogenic clone may have been missed.

Of note for this clone: The antigen remains unidentified.

Germline V gives CDR1 SGHDT, CDR2 YYEEEE. V was pared by 5 bases and J by 3 bases, with 7 bases of the junction left unmatched. The CDR3 is made up of 16 amino acids. About 40,773 productive templates were obtained per sample on average. Only in-frame clones appear in the TCRdb table, and some are missing; sequencing was by immunoSEQ multiplex PCR. This sample has under 25,000 clones, with about 92% found just once. This TCR was sampled from a man aged 55-75 years with T-cell large granular lymphocyte leukemia. Some clones in this sample may be carry-over from other donors' samples. Sequencing was performed on peripheral blood mononuclear cells. The genes are TRBV5-6 and TRBJ1-4; 10 nucleotides match TRBD1. CDR3 sequence: CASRRQGAPANEKLFF. CDR3 DNA sequence: TGTGCCAGCAGGAGACAGGGGGCGCCGGCTAATGAAAAACTGTTTTTT.